This TCR beta chain was captured by sequencing in a study of control samples from healthy donors and cancer patients. TCRdb keeps only in-frame clones here, not all; method: immunoSEQ multiplex PCR. The profile covers more than 85,000 clones, with about 81% appearing a single time and 38% taken by the ten largest. The TCR comes from a man between 65 and 80 years old with lung cancer. The sequenced material came from PBMCs.

The CDR3 loop reads CASSPRQGRDEQFF. The CDR3 DNA reads TGTGCCAGCAGCCCCCGACAGGGTCGGGATGAGCAGTTCTTC. The chain uses TRBV7-9 and TRBJ2-1; 7 bases match TRBD1. This CDR3 has 14 residues. Germline V gene sequence: CDR1 SEHNR, CDR2 FQNEAQ (reference sequence). Trimming removed 5 bases from V and 8 bases from J; junction bases left unmatched: 9. Full variable domain (missing parts from reference TRBV7-9 and TRBJ2-1): DTGVSQNPRHKITKRGQNVTFRCDPISEHNRLYWYRQTLGQGPEFLTYFQNEAQLEKSRLLSDRFSAERPKGSFSTLEIQRTEQGDSAMYLCASSPRQGRDEQFFGPGTRLTVL.